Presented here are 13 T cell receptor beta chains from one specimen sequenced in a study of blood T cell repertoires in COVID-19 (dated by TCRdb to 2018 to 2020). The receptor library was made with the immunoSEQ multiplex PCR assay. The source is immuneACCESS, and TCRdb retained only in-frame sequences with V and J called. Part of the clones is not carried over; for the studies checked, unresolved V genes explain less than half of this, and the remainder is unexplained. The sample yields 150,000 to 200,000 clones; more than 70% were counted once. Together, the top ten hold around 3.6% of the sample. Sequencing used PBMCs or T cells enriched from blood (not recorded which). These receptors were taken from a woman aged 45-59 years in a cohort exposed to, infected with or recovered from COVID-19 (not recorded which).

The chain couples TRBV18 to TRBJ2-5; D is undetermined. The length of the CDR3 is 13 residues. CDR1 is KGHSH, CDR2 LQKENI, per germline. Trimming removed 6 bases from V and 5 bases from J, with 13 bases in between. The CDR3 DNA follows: TGTGCCAGCTCCCCCATTTCGCGGGAGACCCAGTACTTC. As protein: CASSPISRETQYF.

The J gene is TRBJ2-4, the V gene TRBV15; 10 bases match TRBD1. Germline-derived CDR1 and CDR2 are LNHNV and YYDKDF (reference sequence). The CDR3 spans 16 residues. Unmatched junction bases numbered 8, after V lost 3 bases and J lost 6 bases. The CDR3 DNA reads TGTGCCACCAGCAGCGAGACAGGGGGCGGGAGAAACATTCAGTACTTC. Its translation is CATSSETGGGRNIQYF.

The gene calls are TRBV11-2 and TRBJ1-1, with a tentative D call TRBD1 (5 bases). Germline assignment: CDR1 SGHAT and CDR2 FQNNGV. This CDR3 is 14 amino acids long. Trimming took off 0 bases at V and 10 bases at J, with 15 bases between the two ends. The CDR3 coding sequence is TGTGCCAGCAGCTTAGATGGTTTGGGGGGGAGAGCTTTCTTT. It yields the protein CASSLDGLGGRAFF.

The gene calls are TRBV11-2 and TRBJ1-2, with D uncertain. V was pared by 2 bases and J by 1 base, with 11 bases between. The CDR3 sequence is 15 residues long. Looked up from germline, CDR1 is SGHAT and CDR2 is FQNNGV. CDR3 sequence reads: CASSLRGTFNYGYTF. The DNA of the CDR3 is TGTGCCAGCAGCTTACGCGGCACCTTTAACTATGGCTACACCTTC.

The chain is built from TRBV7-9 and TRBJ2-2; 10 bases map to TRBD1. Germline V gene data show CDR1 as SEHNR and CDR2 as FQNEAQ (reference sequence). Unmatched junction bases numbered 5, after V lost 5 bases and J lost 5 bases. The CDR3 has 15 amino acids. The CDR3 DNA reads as TGTGCCAGCAGCCCGAGGGGACAGGGGACCGGGGAGCTGTTTTTT. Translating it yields CASSPRGQGTGELFF.

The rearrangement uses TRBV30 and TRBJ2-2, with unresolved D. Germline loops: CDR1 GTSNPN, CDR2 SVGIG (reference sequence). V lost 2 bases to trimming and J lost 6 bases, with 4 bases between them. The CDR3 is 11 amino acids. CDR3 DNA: TGTGCCTGGAGTCAGGCCGGGGAGCTGTTTTTT. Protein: CAWSQAGELFF.

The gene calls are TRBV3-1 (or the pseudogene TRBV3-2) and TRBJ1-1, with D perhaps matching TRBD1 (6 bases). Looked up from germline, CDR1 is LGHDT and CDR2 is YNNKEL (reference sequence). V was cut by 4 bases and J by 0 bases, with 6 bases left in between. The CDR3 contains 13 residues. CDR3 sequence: CASSRTVNTEAFF. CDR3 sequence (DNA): TGTGCCAGCAGCCGGACAGTGAACACTGAAGCTTTCTTT.

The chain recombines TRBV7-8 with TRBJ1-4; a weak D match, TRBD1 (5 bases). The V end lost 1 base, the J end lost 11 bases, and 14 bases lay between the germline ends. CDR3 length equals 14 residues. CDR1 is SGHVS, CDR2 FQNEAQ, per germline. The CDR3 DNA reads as TGTGCCAGCAGCTTAGTGGAAGGGCAGGGTAAACTGTTTTTT. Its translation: CASSLVEGQGKLFF.

In DNA, the CDR3 is TGCAGTGCTAGTCTTTGGCGGGAGGATTCGGGCCTGATGAACACTGAAGCTTTCTTT. Amino acid sequence: CSASLWREDSGLMNTEAFF. The chain recombines TRBV20-1 with TRBJ1-1; D gene unclear. This CDR3 comprises 19 residues. Trimming cost V 3 bases and J 0 bases, with 26 bases left between them. Per the germline V gene, CDR1 is DFQATT and CDR2 is SNEGSKA (reference sequence).

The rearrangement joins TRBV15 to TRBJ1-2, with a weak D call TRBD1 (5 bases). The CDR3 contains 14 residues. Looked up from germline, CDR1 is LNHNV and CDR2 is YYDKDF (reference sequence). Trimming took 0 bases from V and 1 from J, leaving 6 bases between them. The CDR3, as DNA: TGTGCCACCAGCAGAGACGACAGTAACTATGGCTACACCTTC. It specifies CATSRDDSNYGYTF.

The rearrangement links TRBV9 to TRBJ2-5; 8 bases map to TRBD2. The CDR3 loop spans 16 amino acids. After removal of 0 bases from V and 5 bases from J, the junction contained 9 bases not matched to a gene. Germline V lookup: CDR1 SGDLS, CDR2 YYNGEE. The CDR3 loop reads CASSVEDGRASETQYF. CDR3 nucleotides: TGTGCCAGCAGCGTAGAGGACGGGAGGGCCTCGGAGACCCAGTACTTC.

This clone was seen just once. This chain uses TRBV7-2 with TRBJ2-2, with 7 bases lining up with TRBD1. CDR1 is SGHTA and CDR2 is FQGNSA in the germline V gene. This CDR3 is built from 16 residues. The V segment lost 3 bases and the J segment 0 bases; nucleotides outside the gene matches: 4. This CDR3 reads CASSFLGTANTGELFF. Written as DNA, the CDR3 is TGTGCCAGCAGCTTTCTAGGGACAGCGAACACCGGGGAGCTGTTTTTT. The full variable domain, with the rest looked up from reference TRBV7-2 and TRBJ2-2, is GAGVSQSPSNKVTEKGKDVELRCDPISGHTALYWYRQSLGQGLEFLIYFQGNSAPDKSGLPSDRFSAERTGGSVSTLTIQRTQQEDSAVYLCASSFLGTANTGELFFGEGSRLTVL.

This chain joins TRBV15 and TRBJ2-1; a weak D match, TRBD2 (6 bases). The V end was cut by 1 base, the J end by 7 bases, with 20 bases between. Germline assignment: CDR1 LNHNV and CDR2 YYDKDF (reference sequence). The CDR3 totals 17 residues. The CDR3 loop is CATSRVPGEKNRNEQFF. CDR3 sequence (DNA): TGTGCCACCAGCAGAGTCCCGGGGGAAAAAAATAGAAATGAGCAGTTCTTC.